The present TCR beta chain was sequenced within a study of blood T cell repertoires in COVID-19 (TCRdb year 2020). Context from the whole study: Samples from collaborators originated in the United States, Italy and Spain and spanned both the acute and convalescent phases of COVID-19. The material from the prospective study consisted of cDNA or gDNA derived from T cells, B-cell-depleted T cells, or PBMCs. A freely available public database, intended as a resource for researchers studying the immune response to SARS-CoV-2, is where the repertoires were released. HLA class I and class II types, where available, came from metadata supplied by the sample provider rather than from assay-based typing. The dataset comprised deeply sampled blood TCRbeta repertoires from subjects exposed to, actively infected with, or recovered from COVID-19. The samples were drawn from two sources: the first 160 participants of the ongoing ImmuneRACE study, and fewer than 1,500 subjects contributed by 6 global collaborators. The sample metadata nearly always contained a de-identified subject ID, COVID-19 status, age in years and sex.

TCRbeta CDR3 regions were amplified from genomic DNA using the immunoSEQ Assay, a bias-controlled multiplex PCR. The paper's processing steps were these. Nucleated cell counts per sample were estimated from amplification of reference gene primers within the assay. To quantify the absolute abundance of each unique TCRbeta CDR3 rearrangement, sequence reads were collapsed and filtered. For each sample, productive Simpson clonality was calculated as the square root of Simpson's diversity index across productive rearrangements. TCRdb obtained this table from immuneACCESS and retained in-frame rearrangements with V and J assigned. These tables miss some clones; where compared with another copy, unresolved V genes account for less than half of the shortfall, and the remainder is unexplained. D and trimming come from the DNA, and the V and J calls and clone size come from that table. The sample profile shows more than 25,000 clones; 89% of them were found once. Around 48% of the sample rests with the top ten.

Comment on this clone: Its antigen remains undetermined. There are no base qualities to consult, and no much larger clone falls within one base.

Broad study findings and their caveats: The quantity of clinical and demographic metadata differed by source and by participant and was supplied without curation.

The collaborating institutions used their own protocols to collect whole blood in K2EDTA tubes. For TCRbeta analysis, collaborators shipped samples as frozen whole blood, isolated PBMCs, or DNA extracted from either of those sample types. The sequencing input was peripheral blood. The TCR originated in a human donor with acute or convalescent COVID-19. The donor label of this sample is uncertain.

The CDR3 protein is CASNPAGGYNEQFF. The DNA sequence is as follows: TGTGCCAGTAATCCCGCGGGAGGTTACAATGAGCAGTTCTTC. This receptor chain uses TRBV19 and TRBJ2-1; 8 middle bases align to TRBD2. Per the germline V gene (reference sequence), LNHDA is the CDR1 and SQIVND is the CDR2. For this chain, trimming is 7 bases at the V end and 4 bases at the J end, and the number of junction bases without a gene match is 6. The CDR3 contains 14 residues, cysteine and phenylalanine counted. Left in the record is the CDR3 DNA by itself, 42 bases read in frame from the first base.